Each of the 9 T cell receptor beta chains below was sequenced from the same sample in a study of T cells in Graves' hyperthyroidism and ophthalmopathy. RNA transcripts provided the source from which TCR beta CDR3 regions were amplified. TCR CDR3 regions were first amplified by RT-PCR with HTBI primers. TCRdb called the multiplex PCR reads again in MiXCR, with one record for every CDR3 protein. The sample holds 200,000 to 250,000 distinct CDR3 sequences, approximately 16% seen once. The sequencing input was blood. These receptors originate from a woman younger than 35 with Graves' ophthalmopathy.

This clonotype was counted at least ten times. V is TRBV19 and J is TRBJ2-5, with unresolved D. V lost 3 bases and J lost 5, with 13 bases in between. The V gene's germline CDR1 is LNHDA and CDR2 SQIVND (reference sequence). The CDR3 covers 14 residues. As DNA, the CDR3 is TGTGCCAGTAGTATCTCGGGTGCAAGGGAGACCCAGTACTTC. Its translation is CASSISGARETQYF.

On this clonotype: The conserved phenylalanine or tryptophan normally closing the CDR3 is absent here, so this likely arose from a read error. V and J are TRBV6-2 or TRBV6-3 and TRBJ1-5; D unresolved. The CDR3 is 14 residues long. The V gene's germline CDR1 is MNHEY and CDR2 SVGEGT. The CDR3 DNA sequence: TGTGCCAACAGTTTAAGACGCAACAATCAGCCCCAGCATCTT. Translating it yields CANSLRRNNQPQHL.

This clonotype was seen many times. This chain uses TRBV28 with TRBJ1-5; 10 bases are shared with TRBD1. The V gene's germline CDR1 is MDHEN and CDR2 SYDVKM. The CDR3 runs to 15 residues. Unmatched junction bases numbered 7, after V lost 5 bases and J lost 6 bases. The CDR3 region has the DNA TGTGCCAGCAGTGTGGACAGGGGGTCTAGTCAGCCCCAGCATTTT. This sequence encodes CASSVDRGSSQPQHF.

This clonotype was seen many times. The V and J genes are TRBV20-1 and TRBJ1-1, with D perhaps matching TRBD1 (5 bases). The CDR3 loop spans 14 amino acids. Germline CDR1 DFQATT, CDR2 SNEGSKA (reference sequence). V was trimmed by 5 bases and J by 4 bases, leaving 17 bases between them. The CDR3 DNA reads TGCAGTGCTCCCAACGGGGGGAAGGGCACTGAAGCTTTCTTT. Translating it yields CSAPNGGKGTEAFF.

This clonotype was seen a handful of times. This chain uses TRBV4-3 with TRBJ1-1; a possible D gene is TRBD1 (5 bases). Per the germline V gene, CDR1 is LGHNA and CDR2 is YSLEER. This CDR3 is built from 14 residues. Trimming cost V 3 bases and J 2 bases, with 10 bases left between them. The CDR3 spells CASSQDTGNTEAFF. The CDR3 DNA reads TGCGCCAGCAGCCAGGACACAGGAAACACTGAAGCTTTCTTT.

This clonotype was recorded many times. The chain is built from TRBV11-2 and TRBJ1-3, with TRBD1 matching 10 bases. CDR1 SGHAT and CDR2 FQNNGV come from the germline V gene. The junction had 3 bases not matched to a gene; V was cut back by 5 bases and J by 2 bases. The CDR3 length is 15 residues. This CDR3 is CASSRTGGTGNTIYF. In DNA, the CDR3 is TGTGCCAGCAGCCGGACAGGGGGGACTGGAAACACCATATATTTT.

This clonotype has at least ten counts. The V and J genes are TRBV2 and TRBJ2-7, with 9 bases that match TRBD1. The ends lost 6 bases at V and 5 bases at J; junction bases unmatched: 2. Germline CDR1 is SNHLY and CDR2 is FYNNEI. CDR3 length: 12 residues. CDR3 loop: CASRTGGNEQYF. The CDR3 DNA reads TGTGCCAGCAGGACAGGGGGGAACGAGCAGTACTTC.

This clonotype appeared a few times. The chain couples TRBV6-2 or TRBV6-3 to TRBJ1-2; D possibly corresponds to TRBD1 (6 bases). Germline V lookup: CDR1 MNHEY, CDR2 SVGEGT. This CDR3 is built from 15 residues. V dropped 5 bases and J dropped 4 bases, with 17 bases sitting between them. This chain's CDR3 is CASSDRGAPGYGYTF. CDR3 bases: TGTGCCAGCAGTGATCGGGGGGCCCCCGGCTATGGCTACACCTTC.

In its sample, this clonotype was seen many times. The rearrangement joins TRBV12-3 or TRBV12-4 to TRBJ2-7; D possibly uses TRBD1 or TRBD2 (5 bases each). Deletions cut 2 bases from V and 4 bases from J, with 15 bases between. The CDR3 runs to 15 residues. CDR3 bases: TGTGCCAGCAGTTTAAGAGGGGCGGGCTCATACGAGCAGTACTTC. Its protein product is CASSLRGAGSYEQYF.